The clone carrying this T cell receptor beta chain was counted a few times. The antigen remains unidentified. This record comes from a study of STAT5B mutations in CD4+ large granular lymphocyte leukemia. Whole-study results and caveats: The CD4+ versus CD8+ T-LGLL clonality difference may reflect limited sample size.

Trimming shortened V by 5 bases and J by 4 bases, and 17 bases separated the two germline ends. Germline CDR1 SGHAT, CDR2 FQNNGV. CDR3 length: 15 residues. The table came from immunoSEQ multiplex PCR; TCRdb's copy has only in-frame clones and leaves some out. The repertoire has about 19,000 clones, approximately 84% of them found once; the top ten carry 13%. The sequenced material came from CD4+ T cells from blood buffy coats. V gene TRBV11-2 combines with J gene TRBJ1-2; D ambiguous. This clonotype originated in a human donor in good health. CDR3 sequence (DNA): TGTGCCAGCAGCCAAACGGGGATTGGAAGCTATGGCTACACCTTC. The encoded protein is CASSQTGIGSYGYTF.